Listed here are 14 T cell receptor beta chains from one sample, sequenced in a study of blood T cell repertoires in COVID-19. Some clones are missing from TCRdb's copy, which holds only in-frame ones; the method was immunoSEQ multiplex PCR. The sample lists about 57,000 clones, more than 75% occurring once. Sequenced: peripheral blood. Every receptor here comes from a woman aged 55-70 years with acute or convalescent COVID-19.

The CDR3: CASSGRRGLAKNIQYF. The CDR3 bases are TGTGCCAGCAGTGGGAGGCGGGGACTAGCCAAAAACATTCAGTACTTC. The chain combines TRBV27 with TRBJ2-4, with D tentatively TRBD2 (6 bases). V was pared by 5 bases and J by 0 bases, with 14 bases between. CDR3 length: 16 residues. Germline V gene data show CDR1 as MNHEY and CDR2 as SMNVEV (reference sequence).

A few counts support this clone. The V call is TRBV6-1, the J call TRBJ1-3; D is perhaps TRBD1 (5 bases). With 1 base removed from V and 2 bases from J, the gap between germline ends came to 6 bases. Germline CDR1 MNHNS, CDR2 SASEGT. The CDR3 is 14 amino acids. In DNA, the CDR3 is TGTGCCAGCAGTGAAGTAGGGGCTGGAAACACCATATATTTT. Its translation is CASSEVGAGNTIYF.

The chain uses TRBV9 and TRBJ2-5, with TRBD2 matching over 7 bases. V dropped 3 bases and J dropped 5; count of bases not matched to a gene: 7. Germline V gene sequence: CDR1 SGDLS, CDR2 YYNGEE. There are 14 residues in the CDR3. In DNA, the CDR3 is TGTGCCAGCAGCGCGCTCGGGCGGGGGGAGACCCAGTACTTC. This gives the protein CASSALGRGETQYF.

V is TRBV7-3 and J is TRBJ2-7, with unresolved D. The V gene's germline CDR1 is SGHTA and CDR2 FQGTGA. CDR3 size: 13 residues. Deletions cut 0 bases from V and 6 bases from J, with 9 bases between. The CDR3 loop is CASSLTFSSEQYF. DNA of the CDR3: TGTGCCAGCAGCTTAACGTTTAGCTCCGAGCAGTACTTC.

This clone has just one count. This chain links TRBV27 with TRBJ2-3; 7 bases align to TRBD2. J lost 5 bases, V lost 5 bases, and 10 bases had no gene match. The V gene's germline CDR1 is MNHEY and CDR2 SMNVEV (reference sequence). The CDR3 is 15 residues long. The CDR3 loop reads CASSRKLGGVDTQYF. The CDR3 DNA is TGTGCCAGCAGTCGGAAGCTTGGGGGGGTAGATACGCAGTATTTT.

This clone appeared a few times. The V call is TRBV6-2 or TRBV6-3, the J call TRBJ2-2; possibly TRBD2 for D (5 bases). Germline values: CDR1 MNHEY, CDR2 SVGEGT. The CDR3 length is 18 residues. Between the trimmed V and J ends, which lost 4 bases and 1 base, there was a span of 19 bases. The CDR3 DNA is TGTGCCAGCAGTTGGAGTGTGATCCGGGATTTGAACACCGGGGAGCTGTTTTTT. This gives the protein CASSWSVIRDLNTGELFF.

CDR3 protein: CASSRSGVSSYEQYF. The CDR3 coding sequence is TGTGCCAGCAGCCGTAGCGGGGTGAGCTCCTACGAGCAGTACTTC. The chain combines TRBV5-4 with TRBJ2-7, with 8 bases that match TRBD2. The trim removed 4 bases at V and 0 bases at J, leaving 6 bases unmatched. CDR1 is SGHNT, CDR2 YYREEE, per germline (reference sequence). CDR3 length: 15 amino acids.

The chain uses TRBV19 and TRBJ2-1; D possibly corresponds to TRBD1 (5 bases). The CDR3 is made up of 13 amino acids. Deletions cut 6 bases from V and 2 bases from J, with 8 bases between. In germline, CDR1 is LNHDA, CDR2 SQIVND (reference sequence). The CDR3 spells CASRGPTYNEQFF. The CDR3 DNA reads TGTGCCAGTAGGGGGCCCACCTACAATGAGCAGTTCTTC.

This clone was detected only a few times. The chain links TRBV18 to TRBJ1-1, with a tentative D call TRBD1 (6 bases). This CDR3 spans 15 amino acids. Germline CDR1 KGHSH, CDR2 LQKENI. Trimming removed 2 bases from V and 1 base from J, with 11 bases in between. The CDR3 reads CASSPTGPQNTEAFF. CDR3 DNA sequence: TGTGCCAGCTCACCAACAGGGCCCCAGAACACTGAAGCTTTCTTT.

The chain is built from TRBV19 and TRBJ1-2, with D possibly matching TRBD1 (5 bases). Germline values: CDR1 LNHDA, CDR2 SQIVND (reference sequence). The CDR3 runs 14 residues. The V end lost 4 bases, the J end lost 6 bases, and 15 bases lay between the germline ends. The CDR3 loop is CASSTPGWNNGYTF. The DNA for the CDR3 is TGTGCCAGTAGTACGCCAGGGTGGAATAATGGCTACACCTTC. Variable domain in full (rest from reference TRBV19 and TRBJ1-2): DGGITQSPKYLFRKEGQNVTLSCEQNLNHDAMYWYRQDPGQGLRLIYYSQIVNDFQKGDIAEGYSVSREKKESFPLTVTSAQKNPTAFYLCASSTPGWNNGYTFGSGTRLTVV.

As DNA, the CDR3 is TGTGCCAGTAGTAGGACAGGGCTAAGCTCTGGGGCCAACGTCCTGACTTTC. This encodes CASSRTGLSSGANVLTF. The J gene is TRBJ2-6, the V gene TRBV19; TRBD1 matches at 8 bases. This CDR3 has 17 amino acids. Germline V CDR1 and CDR2: LNHDA, SQIVND (reference sequence). The V segment lost 4 bases and the J segment 0 bases; nucleotides outside the gene matches: 5.

This clone is categorized as medium-sized (0.01 to 0.1%). The chain joins TRBV24-1 to TRBJ2-3; 10 nucleotides match TRBD2. V lost 6 bases and J lost 8; bases outside the gene matches: 7. The CDR3 contains 14 residues. Per the germline V gene, CDR1 is KGHDR and CDR2 is SFDVKD. CDR3 sequence reads: CATSTSGALGTQYF. The DNA of the CDR3 is TGTGCCACCAGTACTAGCGGGGCCCTGGGTACGCAGTATTTT.

V gene TRBV27 combines with J gene TRBJ2-3; the match to TRBD2 covers 9 bases. The CDR3 is 13 amino acids. V lost 7 bases and J lost 6; bases outside the gene matches: 5. CDR1 is MNHEY and CDR2 is SMNVEV in the germline V gene (reference sequence). CDR3 sequence: CASMGTSRDTQYF. CDR3 DNA: TGTGCCAGCATGGGGACTAGCAGGGATACGCAGTATTTT.

CDR3 DNA sequence: TGTGCCAGCAGTTTAGGTGGGCCACCGGGGAATCAGCCCCAGCATTTT. Translating gives CASSLGGPPGNQPQHF. This rearrangement joins TRBV27 to TRBJ1-5, with D unresolved. The V gene's germline CDR1 is MNHEY and CDR2 SMNVEV (reference sequence). CDR3 size: 16 residues. V was cut by 2 bases and J by 4 bases, with 15 bases left in between.